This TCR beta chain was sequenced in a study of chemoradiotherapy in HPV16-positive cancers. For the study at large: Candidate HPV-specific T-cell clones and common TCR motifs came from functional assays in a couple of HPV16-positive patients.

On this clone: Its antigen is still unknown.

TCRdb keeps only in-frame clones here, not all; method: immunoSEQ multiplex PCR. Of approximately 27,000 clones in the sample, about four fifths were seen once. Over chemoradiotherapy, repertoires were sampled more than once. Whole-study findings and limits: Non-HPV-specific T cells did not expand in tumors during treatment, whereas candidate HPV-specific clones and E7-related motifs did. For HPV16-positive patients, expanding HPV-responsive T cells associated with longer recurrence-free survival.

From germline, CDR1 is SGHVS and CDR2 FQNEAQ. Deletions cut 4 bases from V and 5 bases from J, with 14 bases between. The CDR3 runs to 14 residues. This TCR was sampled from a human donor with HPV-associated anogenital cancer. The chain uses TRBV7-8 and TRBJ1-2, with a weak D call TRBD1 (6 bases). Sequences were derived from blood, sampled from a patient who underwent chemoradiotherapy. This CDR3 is CASSSWTAGYGYTF. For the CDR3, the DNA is TGTGCCAGCAGCTCATGGACAGCAGGATATGGCTACACCTTC.